The T cell receptor beta chain described here comes from a study of glioma-infiltrating T cells after dendritic cell vaccination. Study overall: The vaccine used monocyte-derived dendritic cells pulsed overnight with autologous tumor lysate.

CDR3 length: 13 residues. Germline V gene sequence: CDR1 SGHTA, CDR2 FQGNSA. Trimming removed 6 bases from V and 3 bases from J; junction bases left unmatched: 5. Points from the study as a whole: No direct clonality-survival link was found; a diverse polyclonal response may matter.

Amplification used 60 V beta primers and 13 J beta primers. TCRdb's copy holds only in-frame clones and misses some; the assay was immunoSEQ multiplex PCR. The sample comprises about 64,000 clones, roughly 86% of which are singletons, and 11% rests with the top ten. Time point meaning: after dendritic cell vaccination, including at tumor progression/relapse. Only patients with spare fresh-frozen tumor and over two years of follow-up were included. Remarks on this clone: Its antigen is as yet unknown.

Sequencing was performed on blood, taken after dendritic cell vaccination. J is TRBJ2-7 and V is TRBV7-2; 7 positions match TRBD1. The sequence derives from a human donor with glioblastoma. The CDR3 DNA is TGTGCCAGCAGTACTGACAGGGTCTACGAGCAGTACTTC. It is translated as CASSTDRVYEQYF.